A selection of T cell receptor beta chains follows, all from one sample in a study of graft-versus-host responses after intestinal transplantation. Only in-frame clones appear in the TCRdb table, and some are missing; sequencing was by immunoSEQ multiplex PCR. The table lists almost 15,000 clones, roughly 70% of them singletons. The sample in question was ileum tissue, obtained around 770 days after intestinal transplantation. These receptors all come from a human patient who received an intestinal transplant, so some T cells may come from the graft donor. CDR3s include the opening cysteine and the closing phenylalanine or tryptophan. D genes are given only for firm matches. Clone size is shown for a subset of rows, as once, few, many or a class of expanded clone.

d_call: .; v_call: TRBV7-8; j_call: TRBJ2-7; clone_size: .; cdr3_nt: TGTGCCAGCAGCTTGGAGGGGATCTACGAGCAGTACTTC; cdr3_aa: CASSLEGIYEQYF
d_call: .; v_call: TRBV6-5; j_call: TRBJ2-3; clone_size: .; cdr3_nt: TGTGCCAGCAGTCTCGGGCTCCCTCGGACAGATACGCAGTATTTT; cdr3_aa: CASSLGLPRTDTQYF
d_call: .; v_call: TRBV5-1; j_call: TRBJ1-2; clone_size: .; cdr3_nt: TGCGCCAGCAGCTTGCAAAATAACTATGGCTACACCTTC; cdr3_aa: CASSLQNNYGYTF
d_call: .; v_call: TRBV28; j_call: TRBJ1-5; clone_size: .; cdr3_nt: TGTGCCAGCAGTCCGGGGGCCAGGGGTAGCAATCAGCCCCAGCATTTT; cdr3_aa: CASSPGARGSNQPQHF
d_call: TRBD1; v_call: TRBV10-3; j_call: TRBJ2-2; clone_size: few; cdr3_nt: TGTGCCAGCAGACCAACCAACAGGGGTGGGAGCACCGGGGAGCTGTTTTTT; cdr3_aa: CASRPTNRGGSTGELFF
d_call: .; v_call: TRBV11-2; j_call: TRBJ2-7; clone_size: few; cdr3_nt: TGTGCCAGCAGCTTGGGAAGTCTGTACGAGCAGTACTTC; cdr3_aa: CASSLGSLYEQYF
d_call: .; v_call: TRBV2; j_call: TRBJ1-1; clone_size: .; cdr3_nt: TGTGCCAGCAGAGAATGGGACACTCCGAACACTGAAGCTTTCTTT; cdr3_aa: CASREWDTPNTEAFF
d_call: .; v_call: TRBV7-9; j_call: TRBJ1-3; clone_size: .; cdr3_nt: TGTGCCAGCAGCTTAGAGGGCCTCTCTGGAAACACCATATATTTT; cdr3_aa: CASSLEGLSGNTIYF
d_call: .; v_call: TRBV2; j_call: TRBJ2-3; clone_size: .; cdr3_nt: TGTGCCAGCAGAGTTTTAGTCCCCCGGGCCCTACGCACAGATACGCAGTATTTT; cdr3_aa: CASRVLVPRALRTDTQYF
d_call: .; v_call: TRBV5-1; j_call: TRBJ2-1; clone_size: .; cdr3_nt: TGCGCCAGCAGCAGTTCTAGCGCATACAATGAGCAGTTCTTC; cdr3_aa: CASSSSSAYNEQFF
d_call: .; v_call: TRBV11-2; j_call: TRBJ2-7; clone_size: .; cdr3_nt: TGTGCCAGCAGCTTATCCGGCTACGAGCAGTACTTC; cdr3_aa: CASSLSGYEQYF
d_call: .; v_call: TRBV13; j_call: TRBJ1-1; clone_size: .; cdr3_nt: TGTGCCCCCGGCGGGTATCGCGCTGAAGCTTTCTTT; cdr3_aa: CAPGGYRAEAFF
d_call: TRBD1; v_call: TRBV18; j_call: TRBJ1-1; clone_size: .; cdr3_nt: TGTGCCAGCTCACCACCTAACAGGGGAACTGAAGCTTTCTTT; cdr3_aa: CASSPPNRGTEAFF
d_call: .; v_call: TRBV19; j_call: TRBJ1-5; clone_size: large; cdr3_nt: TGTGCCAGTACAGATCAGCCCCAGCATTTT; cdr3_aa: CASTDQPQHF
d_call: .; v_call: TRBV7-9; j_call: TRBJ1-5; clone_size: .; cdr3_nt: TGTGCCAGCAGCCCTGGGCAGGCAGGGCAGCCCCAGCATTTT; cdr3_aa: CASSPGQAGQPQHF
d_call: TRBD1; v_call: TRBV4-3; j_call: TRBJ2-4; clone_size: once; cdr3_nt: TGCGCCAGCAGCCAAGAACTACAGGGGAACATTCAGTACTTC; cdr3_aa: CASSQELQGNIQYF
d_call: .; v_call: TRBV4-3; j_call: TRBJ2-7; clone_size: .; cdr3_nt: TGCGCCAGCAGCCAAGATCGGGGCTACGAGCAGTACTTC; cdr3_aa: CASSQDRGYEQYF
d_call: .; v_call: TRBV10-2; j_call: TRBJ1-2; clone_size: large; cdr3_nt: TGCGCCAGCAGTGAGTCGATATCCCCCAACTATGGCTACACCTTC; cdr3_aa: CASSESISPNYGYTF
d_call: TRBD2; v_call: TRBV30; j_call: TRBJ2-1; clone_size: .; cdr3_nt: TGTGCCTGGGAAGAGAGCGGGAGCTCCTACAATGAGCAGTTCTTC; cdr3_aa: CAWEESGSSYNEQFF
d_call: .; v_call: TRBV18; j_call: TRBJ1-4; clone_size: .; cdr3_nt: TGTGCCAGCTCGACGGACTATGCAACTAATGAAAAACTGTTTTTT; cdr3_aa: CASSTDYATNEKLFF
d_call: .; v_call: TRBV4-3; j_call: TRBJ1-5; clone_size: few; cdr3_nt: TGCGCCAGCAGACTCTCCGGGGAGGGGCGGGTTGCCCAGCATTTT; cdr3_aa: CASRLSGEGRVAQHF
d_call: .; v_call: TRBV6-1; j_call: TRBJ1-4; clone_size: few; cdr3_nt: TGTGCCAGCAGTGAAAAGGGCGGTCGTGAAAAACTGTTTTTT; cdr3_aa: CASSEKGGREKLFF
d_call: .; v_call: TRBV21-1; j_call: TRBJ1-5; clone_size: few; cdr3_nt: TGTGCCAGCAGCAAAGCGCTGACAGGCAATCAGCCCCAGCATTTT; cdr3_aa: CASSKALTGNQPQHF
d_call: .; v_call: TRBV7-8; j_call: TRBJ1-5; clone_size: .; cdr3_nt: TGTGCCAGCAGCTGGCAGGGGTGGGGTCAGCCCCAGCATTTT; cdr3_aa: CASSWQGWGQPQHF
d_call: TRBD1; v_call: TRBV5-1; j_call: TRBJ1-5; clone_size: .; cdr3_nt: TGCGCCAGCAGCTCCGACAGGGGGCGTATTAATCAGCCCCAGCATTTT; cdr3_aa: CASSSDRGRINQPQHF
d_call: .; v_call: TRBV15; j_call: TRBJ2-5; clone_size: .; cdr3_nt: TGTGCCACCAGCAGAGGGGAAAGTGCTGGGGAGACCCAGTACTTC; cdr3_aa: CATSRGESAGETQYF
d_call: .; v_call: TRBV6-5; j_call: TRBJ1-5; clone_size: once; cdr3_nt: TGTGCCAGCAGCTACAGAAGACAGGATAGCAATCAGCCCCAGCATTTT; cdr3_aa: CASSYRRQDSNQPQHF
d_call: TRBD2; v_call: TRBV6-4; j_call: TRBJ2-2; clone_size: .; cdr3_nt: TGTGCCAGCAGTGAGACTAGCGGGGGGGCCGGGGAGCTGTTTTTT; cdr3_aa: CASSETSGGAGELFF
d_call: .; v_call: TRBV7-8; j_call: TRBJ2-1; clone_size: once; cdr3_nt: TGTGCCAGTTCGGACTTATACAATGAGCAGTTCTTC; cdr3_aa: CASSDLYNEQFF
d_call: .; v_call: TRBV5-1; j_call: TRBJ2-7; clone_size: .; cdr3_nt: TGCGCCAGCAGCTTGGCAAGGGGCTACGAGCAGTACTTC; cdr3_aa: CASSLARGYEQYF
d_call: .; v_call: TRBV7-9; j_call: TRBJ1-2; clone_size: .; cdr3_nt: TGTGCCAGCCTAGCGGGGCAGGGCTGGTATGGCTACACCTTC; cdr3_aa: CASLAGQGWYGYTF
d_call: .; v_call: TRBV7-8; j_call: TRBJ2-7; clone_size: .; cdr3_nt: TGTGCCAGCAGCTTGGACCGGGACATAGGTCCCGAGCAGTACTTC; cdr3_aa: CASSLDRDIGPEQYF
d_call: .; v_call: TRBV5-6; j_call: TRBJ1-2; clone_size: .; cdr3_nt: TGTGCCAGCCTCCAGGTCAATAGTCGAAAGATCTATGGCTACACCTTC; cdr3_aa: CASLQVNSRKIYGYTF
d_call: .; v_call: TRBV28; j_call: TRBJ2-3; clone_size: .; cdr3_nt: TGTGCCAGCAGTTTATTAGGGGCAGGGAGAACAGATACGCAGTATTTT; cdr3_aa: CASSLLGAGRTDTQYF
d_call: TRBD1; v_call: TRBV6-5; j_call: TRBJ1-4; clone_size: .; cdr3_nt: TGTGCCAGCAGTTACACAGGGGGCGGGAATGAAAAACTGTTTTTT; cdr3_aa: CASSYTGGGNEKLFF
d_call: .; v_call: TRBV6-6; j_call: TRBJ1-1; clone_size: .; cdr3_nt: TGTGCCAGCAGGGGACAAATGAACACTGAAGCTTTCTTT; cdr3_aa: CASRGQMNTEAFF
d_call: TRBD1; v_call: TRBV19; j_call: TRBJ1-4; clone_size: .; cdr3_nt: TGTGCCAGTAGTATAAACAGGGGGCAAGAGGAAAAACTGTTTTTT; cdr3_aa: CASSINRGQEEKLFF
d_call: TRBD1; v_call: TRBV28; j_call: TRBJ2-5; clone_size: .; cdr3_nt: TGTGCCAGCAGGGTAACAGGGGGTGGCGAGACCCAGTACTTC; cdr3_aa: CASRVTGGGETQYF
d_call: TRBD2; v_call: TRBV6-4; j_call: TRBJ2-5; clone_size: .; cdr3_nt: TGTGCCAGCAGTGACTCTTACGAGCGGGAGGGAGAAGAGACCCAGTACTTC; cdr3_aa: CASSDSYEREGEETQYF
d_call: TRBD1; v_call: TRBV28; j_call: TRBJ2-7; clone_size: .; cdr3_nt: TGTGCCAGCAGTTTAAGGGGACAGTCCTACGAGCAGTACTTC; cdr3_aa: CASSLRGQSYEQYF
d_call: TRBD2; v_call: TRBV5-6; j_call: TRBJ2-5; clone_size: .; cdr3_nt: TGTGCCAGCAGCTTGGCCCTAGCGGGAGGGCCTCCCCAAGAGACCCAGTACTTC; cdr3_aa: CASSLALAGGPPQETQYF
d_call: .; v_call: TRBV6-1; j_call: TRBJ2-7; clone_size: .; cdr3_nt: TGTGCGACTCAAGGGGAGAGCTCCTACGAGCAGTACTTC; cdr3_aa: CATQGESSYEQYF